This TCR beta chain stems from a study of blood T cells in healthy people across ages. The authors ran a second PCR of about 6 to 12 cycles using a sample-barcoded 5' primer and a J-beta primer mix. TCRdb redid the calling of the 5' RACE reads with MiXCR, one entry per CDR3 protein. The profile shows 600,000 to 800,000 distinct CDR3 sequences, under 25% of them singletons. CDR3 size: 15 residues. CDR1 and CDR2 from the germline V gene are SGDLS and YYNGEE. Trimming removed 1 base from V and 6 bases from J; junction bases left unmatched: 6. This clonotype showed up just a few times. This sequence was found in a man aged 70 or older in good health. This chain links TRBV9 with TRBJ2-2; 7 nucleotides agree with TRBD2. The sequencing sample was made of blood. The CDR3 is CASSVREGMAGELFF. The DNA of the CDR3 is TGTGCCAGCAGCGTAAGGGAGGGTATGGCCGGGGAGCTGTTTTTT.